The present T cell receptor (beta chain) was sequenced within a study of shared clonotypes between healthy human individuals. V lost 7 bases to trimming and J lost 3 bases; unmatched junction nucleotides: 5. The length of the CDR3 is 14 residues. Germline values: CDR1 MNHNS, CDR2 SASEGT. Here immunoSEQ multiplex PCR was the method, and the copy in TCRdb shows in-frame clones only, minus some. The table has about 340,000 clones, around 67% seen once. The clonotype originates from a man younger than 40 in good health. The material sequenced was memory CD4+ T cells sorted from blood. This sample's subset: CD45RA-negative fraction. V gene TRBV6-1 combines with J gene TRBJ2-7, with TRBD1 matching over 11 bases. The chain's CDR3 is CASTGGTGGYEQYF. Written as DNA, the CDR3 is TGTGCCAGCACCGGAGGGACAGGGGGCTACGAGCAGTACTTC.